One TCR beta chain is described in this entry. The target antigen is unknown. This CDR3 has 16 amino acids. The germline CDR1 and CDR2 sequences are SQVTM and ANQGSEA. Trimming at V came to 0 bases and at J to 1 base, leaving 6 bases not matched to a gene. This record comes from a study of cytomegalovirus exposure and HLA in healthy donors. Study outcomes and limitations: Later genetic work tied a missense DCLRE1C variant to beta-chain V and J trimming.

60 Vbeta and 13 Jbeta primers were used in PCR. Produced via immunoSEQ multiplex PCR; TCRdb's table is partial and in-frame only. The sample carries roughly 180,000 clones, 75% to 85% recorded once. V and J are TRBV29-1 and TRBJ1-3; 7 bases map to TRBD1. Material: PBMCs. The sequence derives from a girl between 10 and 17 years old in good health and CMV-seropositive. The CDR3, as DNA: TGCAGCGTTGAAGACCCCGGGACAGAATCTGGAAACACCATATATTTT. Its translation is CSVEDPGTESGNTIYF. The entire variable domain, with the rest obtained from reference TRBV29-1 and TRBJ1-3, is as follows: SAVISQKPSRDICQRGTSLTIQCQVDSQVTMMFWYRQQPGQSLTLIATANQGSEATYESGFVIDKFPISRPNLTFSTLTVSNMSPEDSSIYLCSVEDPGTESGNTIYFGEGSWLTVV.